The clone carrying this TCR beta chain appeared many times. Its antigen remains unknown. V lost 1 base and J lost 5; bases outside the gene matches: 4. Germline assignment: CDR1 DFQATT and CDR2 SNEGSKA (reference sequence). CDR3 length: 16 amino acids. For TCRbeta, the library was prepared with unique molecular identifiers. Each CDR3 protein gets one entry after TCRdb re-called the PCR reads with MiXCR. The profile shows more than 120,000 distinct CDR3 sequences, roughly 8.8% of them singletons. These data belong to a study of T-cell reconstitution after alpha-beta-depleted transplantation in children. The study, taken as a whole, reports: Reportedly, alpha-beta T cells present about two months post-transplant originated from several hundred expanded clones of graft origin. Newly produced T cells mostly accounted for T-cell counts and diversity one year post-transplant. Recipient T cells and thymic progenitors that survived gave rise to the high TCRbeta diversity observed at day 60 in some patients.

The sample here was PBMCs, mostly from graft donor cells, taken 180 days after TCRalphabeta/CD19-depleted stem cell transplant. V is TRBV20-1 and J is TRBJ2-2, with TRBD2 matching 13 bases. The receptor was derived from a female patient aged 2 to 10 who had a stem cell transplant for congenital amegakaryocytic thrombocytopenia, so the T cells may come from the graft donor. The chain's CDR3 is CSARVTSGRETGELFF. CDR3 DNA sequence: TGCAGTGCTAGAGTAACTAGCGGGAGGGAGACCGGGGAGCTGTTTTTT.